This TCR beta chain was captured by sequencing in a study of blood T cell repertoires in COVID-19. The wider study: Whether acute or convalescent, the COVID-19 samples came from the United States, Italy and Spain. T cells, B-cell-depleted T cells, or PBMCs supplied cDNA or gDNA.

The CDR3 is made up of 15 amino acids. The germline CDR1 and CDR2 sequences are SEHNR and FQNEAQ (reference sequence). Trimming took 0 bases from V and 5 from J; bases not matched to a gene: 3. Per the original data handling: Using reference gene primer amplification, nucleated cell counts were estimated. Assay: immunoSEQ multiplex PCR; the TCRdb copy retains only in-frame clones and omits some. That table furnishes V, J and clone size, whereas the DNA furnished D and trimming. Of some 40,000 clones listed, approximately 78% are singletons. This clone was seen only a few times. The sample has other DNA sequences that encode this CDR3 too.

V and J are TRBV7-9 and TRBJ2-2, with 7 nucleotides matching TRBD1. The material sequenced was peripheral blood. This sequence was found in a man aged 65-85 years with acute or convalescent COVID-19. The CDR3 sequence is CASSLADRATGELFF. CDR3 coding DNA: TGTGCCAGCAGCTTAGCAGACAGGGCTACCGGGGAGCTGTTTTTT.